Below, 29 T cell receptor beta chains from the same sample are listed, as sequenced in a study of blood T cell repertoires in COVID-19. The method was immunoSEQ multiplex PCR; TCRdb's version includes in-frame clones alone and lacks a portion of them. The sample carries about 81,000 clones, under 90% recorded once. Material for sequencing was peripheral blood. All receptors derive from a human donor in a cohort sampled during active COVID-19.

This rearrangement joins TRBV2 to TRBJ1-2; possible D gene TRBD1, 6 bases. CDR3 length: 14 amino acids. The V end lost 6 bases, the J end lost 7 bases, and 18 bases lay between the germline ends. The germline CDR1 and CDR2 sequences are SNHLY and FYNNEI. The CDR3 spells CASSLDRWVGGYTF. DNA for the CDR3: TGTGCCAGCAGCTTGGACAGATGGGTTGGTGGCTACACCTTC.

This clone was recorded a few times. The chain couples TRBV6-2 or TRBV6-3 to TRBJ2-7, with 7 bases lining up with TRBD1. Germline V lookup: CDR1 MNHEY, CDR2 SVGEGT. CDR3 length equals 17 residues. Trimming cost V 2 bases and J 0 bases; bases outside gene matches: 10. The CDR3 spells CASSYARQGFPSYEQYF. Written as DNA, the CDR3 is TGTGCCAGCAGTTACGCGAGACAGGGTTTCCCCTCCTACGAGCAGTACTTC.

The chain recombines TRBV19 with TRBJ2-1; D is uncertain. CDR3 length: 13 residues. V lost 6 bases, J lost 0 bases, and 6 bases lay in between. The germline gives CDR1 LNHDA, CDR2 SQIVND (reference sequence). CDR3 protein: CASRRSSYNEQFF. The DNA of the CDR3 is TGTGCCAGTAGGCGAAGCTCCTACAATGAGCAGTTCTTC.

In nucleotides, the CDR3 is TGTGCCAGCAAAAGGACAGGGGCTAGCAATCAGCCCCAGCATTTT. Translating it yields CASKRTGASNQPQHF. V and J are TRBV28 and TRBJ1-5; TRBD1 matches 9 bases. The V and J ends lost 7 bases and 0 bases, in that order; junction bases with no gene match: 4. Germline assignment: CDR1 MDHEN and CDR2 SYDVKM. The CDR3 sequence is 15 residues long. The variable domain in full, completed from reference TRBV28 and TRBJ1-5, reads DVKVTQSSRYLVKRTGEKVFLECVQDMDHENMFWYRQDPGLGLRLIYFSYDVKMKEKGDIPEGYSVSREKKERFSLILESASTNQTSMYLCASKRTGASNQPQHFGDGTRLSIL.

The chain is built from TRBV5-4 and TRBJ1-2, with 7 bases matching TRBD1. CDR3 length: 15 amino acids. Germline-derived CDR1 and CDR2 are SGHNT and YYREEE (reference sequence). V shed 4 bases and J 0 bases; nucleotides not matched to a gene: 6. The CDR3 sequence is CASSRTGSPNYGYTF. CDR3 bases: TGTGCCAGCAGCCGGACAGGTTCCCCTAACTATGGCTACACCTTC.

This clone appeared a few times. The V and J genes are TRBV19 and TRBJ2-2; TRBD2 aligns across 9 bases. This CDR3 comprises 15 residues. Germline CDR1 is LNHDA and CDR2 is SQIVND (reference sequence). J was trimmed by 3 bases and V by 5 bases; bases with no gene match: 4. The CDR3 DNA reads as TGTGCCAGTAGTTCCGTAGCGGGGGACACCGGGGAGCTGTTTTTT. This codes for CASSSVAGDTGELFF.

V and J are TRBV7-3 and TRBJ2-2; a weak D match, TRBD2 (5 bases). V was shortened by 3 bases and J by 0 bases, with 11 bases between the two germline ends. CDR3 size: 16 residues. Per germline, CDR1 SGHTA and CDR2 FQGTGA. CDR3 protein: CASSFLLAPNTGELFF. DNA of the CDR3: TGTGCCAGCAGCTTCCTTTTAGCGCCGAACACCGGGGAGCTGTTTTTT. The entire variable domain, with the rest obtained from reference TRBV7-3 and TRBJ2-2, is as follows: GAGVSQTPSNKVTEKGKYVELRCDPISGHTALYWYRQSLGQGPEFLIYFQGTGAADDSGLPNDRFFAVRPEGSVSTLKIQRTERGDSAVYLCASSFLLAPNTGELFFGEGSRLTVL.

This clone was found once. Within the sample, other DNA sequences also encode this same CDR3. The chain employs TRBV5-6 and TRBJ2-7; D remains ambiguous. V was pared by 0 bases and J by 0 bases, with 7 bases between. The CDR3 has 14 amino acids. CDR1 is SGHDT and CDR2 is YYEEEE in the germline V gene. CDR3 in DNA: TGTGCCAGCAGCTTGGGCCAGGCCTCCTACGAGCAGTACTTC. Its translation: CASSLGQASYEQYF. Full variable domain (rest looked up from reference TRBV5-6 and TRBJ2-7): DAGVTQSPTHLIKTRGQQVTLRCSPKSGHDTVSWYQQALGQGPQFIFQYYEEEERQRGNFPDRFSGHQFPNYSSELNVNALLLGDSALYLCASSLGQASYEQYFGPGTRLTVT.

The CDR3 coding sequence is TGTGCCAGCAGCTTATCTGCGGGGGGGCCCGATACGCAGTATTTT. Translating gives CASSLSAGGPDTQYF. V and J are TRBV7-9 and TRBJ2-3; 9 bases are shared with TRBD2. The V segment lost 2 bases and the J segment 6 bases; nucleotides outside the gene matches: 6. The CDR3 runs 15 residues. Germline V gene data show CDR1 as SEHNR and CDR2 as FQNEAQ (reference sequence).

This chain connects TRBV6-6 to TRBJ1-4; D might be TRBD1 (5 bases). CDR3 length equals 15 residues. V was pared by 8 bases and J by 0 bases, with 13 bases between. Germline V gene lookup returns CDR1 MNHNY and CDR2 SVGAGI (reference sequence). This chain's CDR3 is CASGQTGATNEKLFF. DNA for the CDR3: TGTGCCAGCGGGCAAACAGGCGCAACTAATGAAAAACTGTTTTTT.

This chain joins TRBV9 and TRBJ1-1; unclear D gene. This CDR3 contains 13 residues. With 3 bases removed from V and 7 bases from J, the gap between germline ends came to 13 bases. Germline CDR1 reads SGDLS; CDR2 reads YYNGEE. Here the CDR3 reads CASSAEEAGEAFF. The CDR3 DNA sequence: TGTGCCAGCAGCGCCGAAGAGGCGGGTGAAGCTTTCTTT.

The chain joins TRBV7-2 to TRBJ2-1; TRBD1 matches 9 bases. The CDR3 loop spans 16 amino acids. With V trimmed by 4 bases and J by 5 bases, 9 bases remained unmatched. Looked up from germline, CDR1 is SGHTA and CDR2 is FQGNSA. The CDR3 here is CASSSASTGGNNEQFF. The CDR3 DNA sequence: TGTGCCAGCAGCTCGGCCTCGACAGGGGGGAACAATGAGCAGTTCTTC.

In the case of this clone: This same CDR3 is encoded by further DNA sequences in the sample. V gene TRBV5-4 combines with J gene TRBJ1-1; the D gene is possibly TRBD1 (6 bases). The V gene's germline CDR1 is SGHNT and CDR2 YYREEE (reference sequence). The CDR3 totals 13 residues. V lost 0 bases and J 3 bases, leaving 6 bases between the germline ends. This CDR3 reads CASSLDRDTEAFF. CDR3 bases: TGTGCCAGCAGCTTGGACAGGGACACTGAAGCTTTCTTT.

The chain links TRBV5-1 to TRBJ2-7; 8 bases map to TRBD1. Germline trimming cut 4 bases from V and 5 bases from J; bases unmatched to any gene: 5. Germline V gene lookup returns CDR1 SGHRS and CDR2 YFSETQ. The CDR3 spans 13 residues. The CDR3, as DNA: TGCGCCAGCAGCCAGCAGGGGGCCAACGAGCAGTACTTC. This encodes CASSQQGANEQYF.

The chain recombines TRBV4-2 with TRBJ2-7; 12 nucleotides line up with TRBD2. Germline V gene sequence: CDR1 LGHNA, CDR2 YNFKEQ. The CDR3 consists of 18 residues. The V gene end was trimmed by 5 bases and the J gene end by 2 bases; junction bases not matched to a gene: 13. CDR3 sequence: CASSFRTSGVETTYEQYF. In DNA form, the CDR3 reads TGTGCCAGCAGCTTTAGGACTAGCGGGGTGGAGACCACCTACGAGCAGTACTTC.

This clone showed up just once. The chain links TRBV7-8 to TRBJ1-5; TRBD1 is a possible D gene (6 bases). Trimming cost V 2 bases and J 3 bases, with 17 bases left between them. The length of the CDR3 is 17 residues. From germline, CDR1 is SGHVS and CDR2 FQNEAQ. CDR3 coding DNA: TGTGCCAGCAGCTTACACTGGAACGGACAGCCCAATCAGCCCCAGCATTTT. The encoded protein is CASSLHWNGQPNQPQHF.

The V and J genes are TRBV7-9 and TRBJ2-1; 12 positions agree with TRBD2. V gave up 1 base and J gave up 1 base; unmatched junction bases: 5. CDR3 length: 18 amino acids. The germline CDR1 and CDR2 sequences are SEHNR and FQNEAQ (reference sequence). The CDR3 region has the DNA TGTGCCAGCAGCTTAGGGCTAGCGGGGGGGCGATCCTACAATGAGCAGTTCTTC. This gives the protein CASSLGLAGGRSYNEQFF.

The chain joins TRBV11-2 to TRBJ2-1, with TRBD2 matching over 7 bases. The CDR3 runs 13 residues. V gave up 7 bases and J gave up 7 bases; unmatched junction bases: 7. Per the germline V gene, CDR1 is SGHAT and CDR2 is FQNNGV. CDR3 in DNA: TGTGCCAGCAACCAGCCCGGGGGGAATGAGCAGTTCTTC. Residues: CASNQPGGNEQFF.

CDR3 nucleotide sequence: TGTGCCAGCAGCGGGACATCCTCCTACGAGCAGTACTTC. Residues: CASSGTSSYEQYF. The chain employs TRBV27 and TRBJ2-7, with a possible D match to TRBD1 (6 bases). CDR3 size: 13 residues. V shed 6 bases and J shed 0 bases, with 9 bases lying between them. Germline loops: CDR1 MNHEY, CDR2 SMNVEV (reference sequence).

The chain combines TRBV28 with TRBJ1-6, with D perhaps TRBD1 (5 bases). Germline V gives CDR1 MDHEN, CDR2 SYDVKM. V gave up 5 bases and J gave up 0 bases, with 14 bases separating them. This CDR3 is built from 17 residues. In DNA, the CDR3 is TGTGCCAGCAGTCCCGGGACTTTGAGCTCCTATAATTCACCCCTCCACTTT. It translates to CASSPGTLSSYNSPLHF.

The chain combines TRBV6-5 with TRBJ2-3; D is unclear. V dropped 0 bases and J dropped 2 bases, with 6 bases sitting between them. This CDR3 is 14 amino acids long. Germline CDR1 MNHEY, CDR2 SVGAGI. The CDR3, as DNA: TGTGCCAGCAGTTACTCACAGAACACAGATACGCAGTATTTT. Translated: CASSYSQNTDTQYF.

The V call is TRBV9, the J call TRBJ2-3; 8 positions agree with TRBD2. This CDR3 comprises 14 residues. The trim removed 3 bases at V and 6 bases at J, leaving 6 bases unmatched. Germline assignment: CDR1 SGDLS and CDR2 YYNGEE. CDR3 loop: CASSDSSSGDTQYF. The CDR3 DNA reads TGTGCCAGCAGCGACTCATCTAGCGGGGATACGCAGTATTTT.

This clone was observed a handful of times. The chain links TRBV18 to TRBJ2-2; 10 nucleotides align to TRBD1. The CDR3 contains 14 residues. Trimming took 5 bases from V and 7 from J; bases not matched to a gene: 4. CDR1 and CDR2 from the germline V gene are KGHSH and LQKENI. The chain's CDR3 is CASSETGGVGELFF. The CDR3 coding sequence is TGTGCCAGCTCAGAGACAGGGGGCGTCGGGGAGCTGTTTTTT.

Concerning this clone itself: Compared with germline, one end of the junction differs, possibly owing to a read error. J is TRBJ1-1 and V is TRBV4-1, with TRBD1 as a possible D gene (5 bases). Germline V CDR1 and CDR2: MGHRA, YSYEKL. The CDR3 is 11 residues long. CDR3 coding DNA: TGCGCCAGTTATATGGTAGGCAGGACATACTTT. Translated, it gives CASYMVGRTYF.

The rearrangement uses TRBV5-1 and TRBJ2-1, with unresolved D. Germline CDR1 and CDR2: SGHRS and YFSETQ. V was trimmed by 0 bases and J by 3 bases, leaving 7 bases between them. CDR3 length: 14 residues. CDR3: CASSLDSIYNEQFF. The DNA for the CDR3 is TGCGCCAGCAGCTTGGACAGTATCTACAATGAGCAGTTCTTC. Drawing the rest from reference TRBV5-1 and TRBJ2-1, the complete variable domain is KAGVTQTPRYLIKTRGQQVTLSCSPISGHRSVSWYQQTPGQGLQFLFEYFSETQRNKGNFPGRFSGRQFSNSRSEMNVSTLELGDSALYLCASSLDSIYNEQFFGPGTRLTVL.

This chain joins TRBV5-5 and TRBJ2-5, with 8 bases fitting TRBD2. CDR1 is SGHKS, CDR2 YYEKEE, per germline (reference sequence). The trim removed 2 bases at V and 7 bases at J, leaving 10 bases unmatched. CDR3 length: 15 residues. The CDR3 nucleotides are TGTGCCAGCAGCTTCGAAGGACCCGGGGGGGGGACCCAGTACTTC. Translating gives CASSFEGPGGGTQYF.

The chain carries TRBV6-1 and TRBJ1-2; D gene uncertain. CDR1 is MNHNS and CDR2 is SASEGT in the germline V gene. V shed 1 base and J shed 4 bases, with 16 bases lying between them. The CDR3 length is 16 residues. The chain's CDR3 is CASSEGVARSFYGYTF. CDR3 DNA sequence: TGTGCCAGCAGTGAAGGGGTAGCCCGTAGCTTCTATGGCTACACCTTC.

The genes are TRBV7-9 and TRBJ1-4; a weak D match, TRBD1 (5 bases). Germline V gene lookup returns CDR1 SEHNR and CDR2 FQNEAQ (reference sequence). There are 14 residues in the CDR3. V dropped 4 bases and J dropped 4 bases, with 10 bases sitting between them. CDR3 in amino acids: CASSSLGDNEKLFF. Written as DNA, the CDR3 is TGTGCCAGCAGCTCCCTAGGGGATAATGAAAAACTGTTTTTT.

For the CDR3, the DNA is TGTGCCAGCAGCCAAGCTGGACTATCGACAGATACGCAGTATTTT. Residues: CASSQAGLSTDTQYF. The chain is built from TRBV3-1 (or the pseudogene TRBV3-2) and TRBJ2-3; possible D gene TRBD2, 6 bases. The ends were cut back, 1 base at V and 3 bases at J, with 11 bases in the middle. CDR1 is LGHDT, CDR2 YNNKEL, per germline (reference sequence). CDR3 size: 15 residues.